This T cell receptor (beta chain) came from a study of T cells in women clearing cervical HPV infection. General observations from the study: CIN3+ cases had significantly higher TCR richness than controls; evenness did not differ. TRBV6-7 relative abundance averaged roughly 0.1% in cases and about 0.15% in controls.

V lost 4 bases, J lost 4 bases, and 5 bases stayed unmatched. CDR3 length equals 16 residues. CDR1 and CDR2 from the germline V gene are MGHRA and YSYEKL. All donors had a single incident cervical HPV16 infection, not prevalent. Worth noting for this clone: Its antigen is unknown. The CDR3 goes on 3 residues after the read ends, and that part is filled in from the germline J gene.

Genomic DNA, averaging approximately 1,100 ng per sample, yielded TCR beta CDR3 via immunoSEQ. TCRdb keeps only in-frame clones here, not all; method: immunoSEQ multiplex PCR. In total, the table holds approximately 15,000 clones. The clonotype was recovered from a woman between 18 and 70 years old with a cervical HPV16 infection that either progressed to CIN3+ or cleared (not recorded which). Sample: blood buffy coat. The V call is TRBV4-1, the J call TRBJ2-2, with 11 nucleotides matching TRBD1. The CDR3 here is CASSPGQGARTGELFF. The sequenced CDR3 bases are TGCGCCAGCAGCCCCGGACAGGGGGCTCGCACCGGGGAG.